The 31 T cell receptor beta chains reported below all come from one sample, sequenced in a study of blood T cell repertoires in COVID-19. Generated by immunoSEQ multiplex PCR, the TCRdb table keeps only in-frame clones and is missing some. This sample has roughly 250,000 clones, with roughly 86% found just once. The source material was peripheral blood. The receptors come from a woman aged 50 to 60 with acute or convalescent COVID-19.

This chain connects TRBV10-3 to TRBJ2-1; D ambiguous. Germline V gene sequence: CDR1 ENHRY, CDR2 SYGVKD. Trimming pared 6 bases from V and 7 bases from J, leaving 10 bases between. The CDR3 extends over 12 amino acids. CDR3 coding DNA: TGTGCCATCAGGCAGACAAGTAATGAGCAGTTCTTC. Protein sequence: CAIRQTSNEQFF.

CDR3 in amino acids: CASSSYRGGGYTF. CDR3 in DNA: TGTGCCAGCAGCTCGTACAGGGGGGGTGGCTACACCTTC. The V gene is TRBV7-2, the J gene TRBJ1-2, with 8 bases fitting TRBD1. The CDR3 runs to 13 residues. CDR1 and CDR2 from the germline V gene are SGHTA and FQGNSA. Trimming removed 4 bases from V and 7 bases from J; junction bases left unmatched: 5.

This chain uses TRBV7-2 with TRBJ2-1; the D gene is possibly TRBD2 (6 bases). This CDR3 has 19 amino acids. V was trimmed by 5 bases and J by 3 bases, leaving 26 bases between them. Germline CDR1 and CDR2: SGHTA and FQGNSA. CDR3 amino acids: CASSPSDRAGTGYYNEQFF. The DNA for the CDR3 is TGTGCCAGCAGCCCTAGCGACCGAGCCGGGACTGGGTACTACAATGAGCAGTTCTTC.

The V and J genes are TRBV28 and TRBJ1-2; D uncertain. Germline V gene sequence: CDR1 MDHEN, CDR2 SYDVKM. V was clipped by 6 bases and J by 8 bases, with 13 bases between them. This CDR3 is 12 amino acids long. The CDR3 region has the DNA TGTGCCAGCAGACAGACCCGTGGAGGCTACACCTTC. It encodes CASRQTRGGYTF.

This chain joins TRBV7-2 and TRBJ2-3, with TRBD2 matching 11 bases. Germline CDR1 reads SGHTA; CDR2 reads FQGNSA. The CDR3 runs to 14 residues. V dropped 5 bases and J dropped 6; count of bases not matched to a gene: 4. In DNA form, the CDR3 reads TGTGCCAGCAGCCGTAGCGGGAGGGCGGATACGCAGTATTTT. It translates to CASSRSGRADTQYF.

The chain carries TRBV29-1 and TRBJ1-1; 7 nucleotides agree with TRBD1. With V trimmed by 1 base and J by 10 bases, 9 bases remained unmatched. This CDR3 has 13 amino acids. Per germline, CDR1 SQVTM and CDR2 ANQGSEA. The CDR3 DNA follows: TGCAGCGTTGAAGGGGCTTTGACAGGGACAGCTTTCTTT. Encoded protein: CSVEGALTGTAFF.

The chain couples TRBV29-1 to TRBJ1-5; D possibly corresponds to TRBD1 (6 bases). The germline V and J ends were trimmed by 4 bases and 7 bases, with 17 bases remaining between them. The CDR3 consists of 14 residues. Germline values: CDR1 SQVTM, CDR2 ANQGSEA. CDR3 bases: TGCAGCGTTGTAGGGGGGGCGGTGGACCAGCCCCAGCATTTT. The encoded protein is CSVVGGAVDQPQHF.

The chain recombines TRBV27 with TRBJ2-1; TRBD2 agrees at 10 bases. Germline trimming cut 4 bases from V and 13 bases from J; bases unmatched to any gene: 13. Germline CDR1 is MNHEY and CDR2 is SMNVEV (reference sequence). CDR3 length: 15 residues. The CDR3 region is CASSSPWTSGYQQFF. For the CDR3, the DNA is TGTGCCAGCAGTTCCCCTTGGACTAGCGGTTACCAACAGTTCTTC.

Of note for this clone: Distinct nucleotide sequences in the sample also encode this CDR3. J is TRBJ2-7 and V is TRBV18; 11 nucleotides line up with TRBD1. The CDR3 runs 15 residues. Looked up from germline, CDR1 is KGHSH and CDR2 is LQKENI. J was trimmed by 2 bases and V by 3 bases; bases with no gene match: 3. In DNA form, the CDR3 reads TGTGCCAGCTCACCTCCGGGACAGGGGGCCTACGAGCAGTACTTC. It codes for CASSPPGQGAYEQYF.

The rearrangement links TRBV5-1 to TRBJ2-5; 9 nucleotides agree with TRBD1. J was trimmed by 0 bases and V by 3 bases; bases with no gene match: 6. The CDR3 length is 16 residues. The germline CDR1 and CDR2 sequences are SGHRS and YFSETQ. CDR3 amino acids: CASSSGTGLNQETQYF. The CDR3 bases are TGCGCCAGCAGCTCGGGGACAGGGCTAAACCAAGAGACCCAGTACTTC.

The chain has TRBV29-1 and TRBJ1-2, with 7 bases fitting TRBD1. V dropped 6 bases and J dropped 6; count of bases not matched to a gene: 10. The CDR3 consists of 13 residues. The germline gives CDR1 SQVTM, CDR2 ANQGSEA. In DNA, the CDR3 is TGCAGCGTGGGGGACAGTCGATTTGATGGCTACACCTTC. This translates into CSVGDSRFDGYTF. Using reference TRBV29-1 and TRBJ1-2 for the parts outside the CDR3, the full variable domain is SAVISQKPSRDICQRGTSLTIQCQVDSQVTMMFWYRQQPGQSLTLIATANQGSEATYESGFVIDKFPISRPNLTFSTLTVSNMSPEDSSIYLCSVGDSRFDGYTFGSGTRLTVV.

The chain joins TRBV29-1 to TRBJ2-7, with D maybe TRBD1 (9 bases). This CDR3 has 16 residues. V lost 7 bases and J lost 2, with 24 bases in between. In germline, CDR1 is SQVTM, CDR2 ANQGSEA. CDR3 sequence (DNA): TGCAGCGCCAACAGGGGGCTCAGCGGGAGAACCTACGAGCAGTACTTC. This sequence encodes CSANRGLSGRTYEQYF.

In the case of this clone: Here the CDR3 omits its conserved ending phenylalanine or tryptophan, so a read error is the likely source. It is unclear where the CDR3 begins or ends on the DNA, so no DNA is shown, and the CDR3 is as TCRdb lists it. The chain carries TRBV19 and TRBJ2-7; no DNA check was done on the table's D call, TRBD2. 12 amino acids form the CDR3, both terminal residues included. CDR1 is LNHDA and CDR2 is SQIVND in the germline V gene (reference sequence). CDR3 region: CASSIELAGGPN.

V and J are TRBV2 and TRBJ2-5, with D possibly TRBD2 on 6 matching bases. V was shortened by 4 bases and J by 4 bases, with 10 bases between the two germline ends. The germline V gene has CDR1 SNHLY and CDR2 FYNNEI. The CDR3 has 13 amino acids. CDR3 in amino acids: CASSGEGGETQYF. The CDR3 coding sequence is TGTGCCAGCAGTGGCGAGGGAGGAGAGACCCAGTACTTC.

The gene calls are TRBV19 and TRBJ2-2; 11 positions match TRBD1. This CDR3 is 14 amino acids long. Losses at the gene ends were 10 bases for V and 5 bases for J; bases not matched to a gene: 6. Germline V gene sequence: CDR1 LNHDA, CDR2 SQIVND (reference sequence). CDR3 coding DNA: TGTGCCACTAGGGACAGGGGGATTACCGGGGAGCTGTTTTTT. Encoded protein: CATRDRGITGELFF.

The CDR3, as DNA: TGCAGTGCTAGTGATCCGACAGGGATGCAACCCCAGCATTTT. Translating it yields CSASDPTGMQPQHF. The chain is built from TRBV20-1 and TRBJ1-5, with 7 bases fitting TRBD1. Germline V lookup: CDR1 DFQATT, CDR2 SNEGSKA (reference sequence). The CDR3 runs 14 residues. With 3 bases clipped from V and 10 bases from J, the junction kept 12 bases outside the gene matches.

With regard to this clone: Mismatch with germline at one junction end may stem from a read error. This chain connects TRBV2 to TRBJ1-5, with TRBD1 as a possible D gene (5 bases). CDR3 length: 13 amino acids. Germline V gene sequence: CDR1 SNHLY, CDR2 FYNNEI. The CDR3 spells CASIEGEGLSQHF. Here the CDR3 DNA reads TGTGCCAGCATTGAAGGGGAGGGCTTGTCCCAGCATTTT.

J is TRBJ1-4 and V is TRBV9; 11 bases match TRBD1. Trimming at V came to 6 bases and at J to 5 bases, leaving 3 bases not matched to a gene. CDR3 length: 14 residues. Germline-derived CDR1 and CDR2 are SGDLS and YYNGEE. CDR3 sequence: CASTGQGANEKLFF. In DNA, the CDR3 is TGTGCCAGCACCGGACAGGGGGCGAATGAAAAACTGTTTTTT.

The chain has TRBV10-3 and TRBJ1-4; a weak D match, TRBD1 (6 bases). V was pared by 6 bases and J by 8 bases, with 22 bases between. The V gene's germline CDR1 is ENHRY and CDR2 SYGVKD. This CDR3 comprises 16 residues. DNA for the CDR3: TGTGCCATCAGCTCAGAAACCGAGGGGGTTCGAGAAAAACTGTTTTTT. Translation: CAISSETEGVREKLFF.

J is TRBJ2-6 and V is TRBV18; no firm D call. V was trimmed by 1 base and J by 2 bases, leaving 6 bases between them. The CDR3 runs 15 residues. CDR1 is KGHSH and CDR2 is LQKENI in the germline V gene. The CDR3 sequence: CASSPRLTGANVLTF. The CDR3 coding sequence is TGTGCCAGCTCACCACGGCTGACTGGGGCCAACGTCCTGACTTTC.

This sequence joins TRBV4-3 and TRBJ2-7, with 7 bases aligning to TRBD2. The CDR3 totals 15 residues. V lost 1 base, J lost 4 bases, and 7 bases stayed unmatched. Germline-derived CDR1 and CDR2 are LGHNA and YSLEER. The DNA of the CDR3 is TGCGCCAGCAGCCAAGTAGCGGGTGGAATTTACGAGCAGTACTTC. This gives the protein CASSQVAGGIYEQYF.

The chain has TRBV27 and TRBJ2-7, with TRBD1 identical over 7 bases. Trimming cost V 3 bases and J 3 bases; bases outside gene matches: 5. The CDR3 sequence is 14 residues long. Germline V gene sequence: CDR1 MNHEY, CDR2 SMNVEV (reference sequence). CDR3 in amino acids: CASSFRPGGYEQYF. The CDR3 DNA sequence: TGTGCCAGCAGTTTTCGTCCAGGGGGCTACGAGCAGTACTTC.

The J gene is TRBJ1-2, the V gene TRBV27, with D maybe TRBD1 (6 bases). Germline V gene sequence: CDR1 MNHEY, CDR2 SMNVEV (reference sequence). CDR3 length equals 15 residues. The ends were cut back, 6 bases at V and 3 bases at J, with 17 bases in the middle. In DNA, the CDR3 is TGTGCCAGCAGATCCCCCGGTGGGGGCCACTATGGCTACACCTTC. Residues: CASRSPGGGHYGYTF.

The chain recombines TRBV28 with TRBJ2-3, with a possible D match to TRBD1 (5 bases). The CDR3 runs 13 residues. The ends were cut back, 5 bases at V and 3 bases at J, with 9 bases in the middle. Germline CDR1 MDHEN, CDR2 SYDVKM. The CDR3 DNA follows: TGTGCCAGCAGTCTTCAGGGTACAGATACGCAGTATTTT. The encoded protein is CASSLQGTDTQYF.

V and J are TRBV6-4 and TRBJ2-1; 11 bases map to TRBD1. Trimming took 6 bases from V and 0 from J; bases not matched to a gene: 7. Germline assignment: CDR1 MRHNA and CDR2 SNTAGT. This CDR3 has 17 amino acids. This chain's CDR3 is CASSPGQGASSYNEQFF. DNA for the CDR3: TGTGCCAGCAGCCCTGGACAGGGGGCAAGCTCCTACAATGAGCAGTTCTTC.

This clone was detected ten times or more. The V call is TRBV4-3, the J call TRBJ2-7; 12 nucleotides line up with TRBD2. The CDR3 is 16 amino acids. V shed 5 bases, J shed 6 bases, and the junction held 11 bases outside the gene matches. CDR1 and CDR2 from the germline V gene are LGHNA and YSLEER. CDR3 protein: CASSSFLAGGGGEQYF. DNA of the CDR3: TGCGCCAGCAGCTCGTTTCTAGCGGGAGGGGGCGGCGAGCAGTACTTC.

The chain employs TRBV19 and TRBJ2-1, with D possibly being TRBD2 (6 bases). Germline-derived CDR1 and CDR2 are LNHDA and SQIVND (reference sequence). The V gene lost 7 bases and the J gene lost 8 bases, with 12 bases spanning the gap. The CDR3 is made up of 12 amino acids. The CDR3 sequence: CASKLRGHEQFF. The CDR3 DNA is TGTGCCAGTAAGTTGCGGGGCCATGAGCAGTTCTTC.

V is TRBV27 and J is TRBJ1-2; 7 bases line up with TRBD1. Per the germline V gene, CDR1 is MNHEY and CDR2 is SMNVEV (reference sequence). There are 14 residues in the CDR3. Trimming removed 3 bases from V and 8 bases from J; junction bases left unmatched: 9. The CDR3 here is CASSFLQGFNGYTF. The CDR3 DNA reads TGTGCCAGCAGTTTTCTACAGGGGTTTAACGGCTACACCTTC.

CDR3 amino acids: CAWSRGSNQPQHF. DNA for the CDR3: TGTGCCTGGAGTCGGGGAAGCAATCAGCCCCAGCATTTT. The chain joins TRBV30 to TRBJ1-5; D ambiguous. Germline CDR1 reads GTSNPN; CDR2 reads SVGIG (reference sequence). The CDR3 loop spans 13 amino acids. Between the trimmed V and J ends, which lost 2 bases and 1 base, there was a span of 6 bases.

CDR3 amino acids: CASSLAGLNQPQHF. As DNA, the CDR3 is TGTGCCAGCAGCTTGGCGGGTCTCAATCAGCCCCAGCATTTT. The chain is built from TRBV5-4 and TRBJ1-5, with D uncertain. The CDR3 is made up of 14 amino acids. V was cut by 0 bases and J by 3 bases, with 7 bases left in between. Germline values: CDR1 SGHNT, CDR2 YYREEE (reference sequence).

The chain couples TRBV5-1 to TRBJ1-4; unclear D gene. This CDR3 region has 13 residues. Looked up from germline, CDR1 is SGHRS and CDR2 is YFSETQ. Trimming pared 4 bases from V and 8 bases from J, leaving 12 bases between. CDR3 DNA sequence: TGCGCCAGCAGCATCGGAGTGGAGGAAAAACTGTTTTTT. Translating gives CASSIGVEEKLFF.